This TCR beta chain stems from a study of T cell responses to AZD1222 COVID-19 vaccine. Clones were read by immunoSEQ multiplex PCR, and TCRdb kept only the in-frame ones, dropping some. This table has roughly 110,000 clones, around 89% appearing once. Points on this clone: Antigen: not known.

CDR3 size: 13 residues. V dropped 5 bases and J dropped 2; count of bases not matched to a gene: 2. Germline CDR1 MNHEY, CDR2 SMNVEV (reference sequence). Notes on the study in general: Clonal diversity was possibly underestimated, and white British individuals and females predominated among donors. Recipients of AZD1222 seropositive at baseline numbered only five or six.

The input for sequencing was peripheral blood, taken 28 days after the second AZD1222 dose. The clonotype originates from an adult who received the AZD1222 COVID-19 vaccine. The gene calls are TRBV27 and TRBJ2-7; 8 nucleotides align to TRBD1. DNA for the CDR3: TGTGCCAGCAGTCCGGGACAGGCCTACGAGCAGTACTTC. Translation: CASSPGQAYEQYF.